The clone carrying this T cell receptor (beta chain) turned up a few times. Its antigen is as yet unknown. Investigators reverse transcribed all isolated RNA, so they sequenced expressed TCRB transcripts. TCRdb's table, derived via immunoSEQ multiplex PCR, lists solely in-frame clones and lacks some. The sample lists about 700,000 clones, roughly an eighth occurring once. Sorting of CD4+ naive, central memory, regulatory and stem cell-like memory cells was performed via CD45RO/CCR7/CD25/CD127/CD95/CD27. V lost 5 bases and J lost 8, with 18 bases in between. Germline CDR1 reads SGHTA; CDR2 reads FQGNSA. This CDR3 is built from 14 residues. The sample belongs to a study of beta chain features in type 1 diabetes. Whole-study findings and limits: Insertions at VDJ junctions were less frequent in type 1 diabetes patients. These patients also deleted more nucleotides at the same junctions. A potential PCR bias toward shorter templates would be equal in patient and control samples. Comparison showed that naive, central memory and Treg TCRB repertoires appeared more similar among patients than among healthy donors. When Type 1 diabetes patients were examined, their TCRB CDR3s proved moderately but significantly shorter in all four CD4+ subsets.

Sequencing was done on a sample of naive CD4+ T cells from blood. The clonotype was recovered from a man aged 18 to 29 with type 1 diabetes. The chain carries TRBV7-2 and TRBJ1-2, with D uncertain. DNA for the CDR3: TGTGCCAGCAGCCCTGGACGAGGACCGGAGGGCTACACCTTC. Translated: CASSPGRGPEGYTF. Full variable domain (outside the CDR3, taken from reference TRBV7-2 and TRBJ1-2): GAGVSQSPSNKVTEKGKDVELRCDPISGHTALYWYRQSLGQGLEFLIYFQGNSAPDKSGLPSDRFSAERTGGSVSTLTIQRTQQEDSAVYLCASSPGRGPEGYTFGSGTRLTVV.